A selection of T cell receptor beta chains follows, all from one sample in a study of cytomegalovirus exposure and HLA in healthy donors. Clones were read by immunoSEQ multiplex PCR, and TCRdb kept only the in-frame ones, dropping some. The sample yields around 100,000 clones, roughly 78% seen once. Specimen: PBMCs. The source is a male donor in good health and CMV-seropositive. Both conserved end residues are trimmed from each CDR3.

V | CDR3
TRBV27 | ASSWLAAGELF
TRBV7-3 | ASSSQPGQGADTQY
TRBV7-9 | ASSSTIEQY
TRBV7-9 | ASSFGTVNYGYT
TRBV4-1 | ASSQPHSGELF
TRBV19 | ASSTGINYEQY
TRBV30 | AWGRREGFADTQY
TRBV7-6 | ASSLTGDLRETQY
TRBV5-5 | ASSLQGNSNQPQH
TRBV30 | AWSVPGITEAF
TRBV14 | ASSQVANGYT
TRBV21-1 | ASSRQDYGYT
TRBV2 | AVNRDRKNSPLH
TRBV5-1 | ASSEAGGINSPLH
TRBV4-1 | ASSGGDRSSYEQY
TRBV28 | ASIQGSGWNTEAF
TRBV5-1 | ASSLVSGGNEQY
TRBV19 | ASTGLHREKLF
TRBV7-9 | ASSLAAGGPAYTDTQY
TRBV7-8 | ASSLFDSFNEKLF
TRBV2 | ASSEAGQGVYIQY
TRBV27 | ASRREDYGYT
TRBV6-1 | ASSERDRGASYEQY
TRBV25-1 | ASSVASGGDEQF
TRBV21-1 | ASSWRPNEQF
TRBV2 | ASRYGGGPGELF
TRBV5-1 | ASSADSVGEQY
TRBV2 | ASSDTGGEAF
TRBV6-1 | ASSGGTENYYEQY
TRBV30 | AWSVPLSGGARKTQY
TRBV28 | ASRAGRSSYNEQF
TRBV4-1 | ASSWTSGPYEQY
TRBV7-9 | ASSPQLQGYEAF
TRBV6-5 | ASRSDRVDNSPLH
TRBV5-1 | ASHPGVSYGYT
TRBV2 | ASSGGTGELF
TRBV7-9 | ASSLNEGADNEQF
TRBV7-2 | ASKAGAVNTEAF
TRBV27 | ASSLFKGQGAYGEQY
TRBV7-3 | ASSSTGWTEAF
TRBV19 | ASSTGWASGGNTDTQY
TRBV29-1 | SVESPAGVSRGTGELF
TRBV19 | ASSIRPGLAVTEQF
TRBV6-1 | ASQGQLNQRY
TRBV27 | ASSSGGRSYEQY
TRBV5-1 | ASSLGSGGAGETQY
TRBV7-9 | ASSFDRGYNEQF
TRBV28 | ASRLDRETRDQPQH
TRBV5-6 | ASSFLSTDTQY
TRBV5-6 | ASSFQAGGPYNEQF
TRBV9 | ASSVATNPDTQY
TRBV27 | ASILSNEQF
TRBV6-1 | ASSEPRGGGTDTQY